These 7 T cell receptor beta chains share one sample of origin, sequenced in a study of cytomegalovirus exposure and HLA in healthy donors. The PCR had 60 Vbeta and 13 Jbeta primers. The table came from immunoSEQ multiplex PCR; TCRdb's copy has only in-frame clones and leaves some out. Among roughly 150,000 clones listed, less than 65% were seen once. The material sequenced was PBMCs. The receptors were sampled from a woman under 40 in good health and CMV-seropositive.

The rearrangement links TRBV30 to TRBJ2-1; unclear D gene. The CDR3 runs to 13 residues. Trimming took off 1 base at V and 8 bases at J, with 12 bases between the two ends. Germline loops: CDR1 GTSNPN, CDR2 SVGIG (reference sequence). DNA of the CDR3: TGTGCCTGGAGTGGAACTCTAGAGGATGAGCAGTTCTTC. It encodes CAWSGTLEDEQFF. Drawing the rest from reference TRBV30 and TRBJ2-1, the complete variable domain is SQTIHQWPATLVQPVGSPLSLECTVEGTSNPNLYWYRQAAGRGLQLLFYSVGIGQISSEVPQNLSASRPQDRQFILSSKKLLLSDSGFYLCAWSGTLEDEQFFGPGTRLTVL.

The CDR3 here is CSALEGAETQYF. In nucleotides, the CDR3 is TGCAGCGCACTCGAGGGGGCGGAGACCCAGTACTTC. V and J are TRBV29-1 and TRBJ2-5; 7 nucleotides match TRBD1. The CDR3 covers 12 residues. Trimming at V came to 7 bases and at J to 5 bases, leaving 7 bases not matched to a gene. Germline V gene sequence: CDR1 SQVTM, CDR2 ANQGSEA.

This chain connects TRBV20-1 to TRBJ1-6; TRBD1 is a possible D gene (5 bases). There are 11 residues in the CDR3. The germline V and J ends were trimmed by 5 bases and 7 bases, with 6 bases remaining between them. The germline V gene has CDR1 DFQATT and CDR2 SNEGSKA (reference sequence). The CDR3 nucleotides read TGCAGTGCTGACAGCAATTCACCCCTCCACTTT. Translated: CSADSNSPLHF.

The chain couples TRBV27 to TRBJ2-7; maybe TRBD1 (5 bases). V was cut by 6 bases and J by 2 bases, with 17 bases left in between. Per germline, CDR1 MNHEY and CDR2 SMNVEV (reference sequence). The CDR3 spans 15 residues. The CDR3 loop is CASSPSSQGPYEQYF. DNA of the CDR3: TGTGCCAGCAGCCCCTCCTCGCAGGGCCCCTACGAGCAGTACTTC.

CDR3 DNA sequence: TGTGCCAGTAGTACCAGGGGCTTTAATGAAAAACTGTTTTTT. This gives the protein CASSTRGFNEKLFF. The chain has TRBV19 and TRBJ1-4; D is possibly TRBD1 (6 bases). Trimming took 4 bases from V and 4 from J, leaving 10 bases between them. CDR1 and CDR2 (germline): LNHDA, SQIVND (reference sequence). CDR3 length: 14 amino acids.

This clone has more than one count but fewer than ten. The CDR3 coding sequence is TGCGCCAGCAGCTTTCTATACGGGGGGGCCCAAGAGACCCAGTACTTC. This gives the protein CASSFLYGGAQETQYF. The chain links TRBV5-1 to TRBJ2-5; 8 bases map to TRBD2. Trimming took 2 bases from V and 1 from J; bases not matched to a gene: 7. The CDR3 extends over 16 amino acids. Looked up from germline, CDR1 is SGHRS and CDR2 is YFSETQ.

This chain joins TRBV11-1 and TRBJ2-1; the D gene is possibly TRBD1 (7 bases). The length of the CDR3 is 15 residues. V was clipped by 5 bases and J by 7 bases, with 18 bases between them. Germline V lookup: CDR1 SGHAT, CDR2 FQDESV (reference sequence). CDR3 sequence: CASSTRQGAGNEQFF. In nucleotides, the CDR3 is TGTGCCAGCAGCACCCGACAGGGTGCGGGAAATGAGCAGTTCTTC. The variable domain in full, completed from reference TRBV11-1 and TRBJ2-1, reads EAEVAQSPRYKITEKSQAVAFWCDPISGHATLYWYRQILGQGPELLVQFQDESVVDDSQLPKDRFSAERLKGVDSTLKIQPAELGDSAMYLCASSTRQGAGNEQFFGPGTRLTVL.